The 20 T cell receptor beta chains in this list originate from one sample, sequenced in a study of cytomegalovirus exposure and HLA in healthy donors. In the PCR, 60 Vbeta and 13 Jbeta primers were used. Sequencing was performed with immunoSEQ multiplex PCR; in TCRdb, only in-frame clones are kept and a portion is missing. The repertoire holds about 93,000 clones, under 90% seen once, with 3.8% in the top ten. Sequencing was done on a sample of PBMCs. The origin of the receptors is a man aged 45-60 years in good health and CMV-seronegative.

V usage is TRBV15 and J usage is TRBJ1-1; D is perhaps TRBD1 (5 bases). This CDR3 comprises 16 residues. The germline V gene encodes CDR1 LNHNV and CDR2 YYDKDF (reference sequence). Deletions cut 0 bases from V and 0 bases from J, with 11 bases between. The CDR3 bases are TGTGCCACCAGCAGAGACAATAACAGGATGAACACTGAAGCTTTCTTT. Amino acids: CATSRDNNRMNTEAFF. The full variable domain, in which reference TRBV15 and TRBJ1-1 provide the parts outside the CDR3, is DAMVIQNPRYQVTQFGKPVTLSCSQTLNHNVMYWYQQKSSQAPKLLFHYYDKDFNNEADTPDNFQSRRPNTSFCFLDIRSPGLGDTAMYLCATSRDNNRMNTEAFFGQGTRLTVV.

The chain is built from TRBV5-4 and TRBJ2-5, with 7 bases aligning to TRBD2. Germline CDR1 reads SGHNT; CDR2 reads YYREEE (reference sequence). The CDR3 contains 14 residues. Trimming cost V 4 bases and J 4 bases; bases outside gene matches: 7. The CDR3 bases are TGTGCCAGCAGCACCACTAGCGCCCGAGAGACCCAGTACTTC. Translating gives CASSTTSARETQYF.

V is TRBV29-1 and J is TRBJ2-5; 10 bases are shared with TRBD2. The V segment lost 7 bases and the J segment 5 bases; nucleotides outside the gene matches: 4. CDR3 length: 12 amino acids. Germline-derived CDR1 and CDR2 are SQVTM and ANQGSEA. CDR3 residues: CSAAAGGETQYF. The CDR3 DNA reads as TGCAGCGCCGCAGCGGGGGGGGAGACCCAGTACTTC.

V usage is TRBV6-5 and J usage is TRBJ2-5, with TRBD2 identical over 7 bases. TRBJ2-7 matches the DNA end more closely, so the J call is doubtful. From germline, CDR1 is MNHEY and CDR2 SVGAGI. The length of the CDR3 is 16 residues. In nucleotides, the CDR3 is TGTGCCAGCAGTTACTCAACGGGGGAGGGCCTCTACGAGCAGTACTTC. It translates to CASSYSTGEGLYEQYF.

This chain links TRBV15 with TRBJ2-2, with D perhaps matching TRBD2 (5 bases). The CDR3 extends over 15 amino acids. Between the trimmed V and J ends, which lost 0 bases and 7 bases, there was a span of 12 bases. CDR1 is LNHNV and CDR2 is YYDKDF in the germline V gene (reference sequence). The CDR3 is CATSREASSGGELFF. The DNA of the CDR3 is TGTGCCACCAGCAGAGAGGCTAGCAGCGGCGGGGAGCTGTTTTTT.

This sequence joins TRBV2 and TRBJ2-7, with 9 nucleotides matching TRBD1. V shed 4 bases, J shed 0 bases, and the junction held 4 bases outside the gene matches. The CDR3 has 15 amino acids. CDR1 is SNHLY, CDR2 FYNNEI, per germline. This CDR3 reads CASSGLGQGSYEQYF. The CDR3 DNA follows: TGTGCCAGCAGTGGTCTGGGACAGGGCTCCTACGAGCAGTACTTC.

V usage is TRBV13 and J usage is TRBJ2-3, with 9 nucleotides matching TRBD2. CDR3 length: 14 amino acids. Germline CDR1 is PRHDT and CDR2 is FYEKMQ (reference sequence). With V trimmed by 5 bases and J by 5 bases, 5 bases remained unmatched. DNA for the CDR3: TGTGCCAGCAGCCCCCTAGCGGGACTAGATACGCAGTATTTT. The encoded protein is CASSPLAGLDTQYF.

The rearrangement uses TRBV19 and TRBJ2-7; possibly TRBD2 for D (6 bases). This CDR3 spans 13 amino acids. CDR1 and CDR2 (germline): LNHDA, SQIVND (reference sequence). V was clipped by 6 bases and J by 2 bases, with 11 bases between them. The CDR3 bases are TGTGCCAGTAGGCAGGGCGGGACCTACGAGCAGTACTTC. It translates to CASRQGGTYEQYF.

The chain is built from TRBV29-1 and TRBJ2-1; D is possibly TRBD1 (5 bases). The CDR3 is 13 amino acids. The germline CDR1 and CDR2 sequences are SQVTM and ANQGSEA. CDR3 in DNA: TGCATCTTCAGGGATAGCTCCTACAATGAGCAGTTCTTC. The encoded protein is CIFRDSSYNEQFF.

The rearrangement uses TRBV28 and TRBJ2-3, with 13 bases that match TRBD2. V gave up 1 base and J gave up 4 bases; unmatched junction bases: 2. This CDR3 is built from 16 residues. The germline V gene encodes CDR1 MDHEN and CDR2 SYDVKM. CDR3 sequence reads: CASSLFGLAGADTQYF. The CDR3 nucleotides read TGTGCCAGCAGTTTATTCGGACTAGCGGGAGCAGATACGCAGTATTTT.

The CDR3 sequence: CASKGAPYEQYF. Written as DNA, the CDR3 is TGTGCCAGCAAAGGGGCTCCCTACGAGCAGTACTTC. This chain connects TRBV7-9 to TRBJ2-7, with a possible D match to TRBD1 (5 bases). The CDR3 extends over 12 amino acids. Germline V lookup: CDR1 SEHNR, CDR2 FQNEAQ (reference sequence). The ends were cut back, 7 bases at V and 2 bases at J, with 9 bases in the middle. Filled out from reference TRBV7-9 and TRBJ2-7, the complete variable domain reads DTGVSQNPRHKITKRGQNVTFRCDPISEHNRLYWYRQTLGQGPEFLTYFQNEAQLEKSRLLSDRFSAERPKGSFSTLEIQRTEQGDSAMYLCASKGAPYEQYFGPGTRLTVT.

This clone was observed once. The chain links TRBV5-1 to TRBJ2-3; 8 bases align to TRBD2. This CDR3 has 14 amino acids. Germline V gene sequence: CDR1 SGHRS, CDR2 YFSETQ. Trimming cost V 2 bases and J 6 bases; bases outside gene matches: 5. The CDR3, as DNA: TGCGCCAGCAGCTTTTCTTCGGGGGGGGATACGCAGTATTTT. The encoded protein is CASSFSSGGDTQYF.

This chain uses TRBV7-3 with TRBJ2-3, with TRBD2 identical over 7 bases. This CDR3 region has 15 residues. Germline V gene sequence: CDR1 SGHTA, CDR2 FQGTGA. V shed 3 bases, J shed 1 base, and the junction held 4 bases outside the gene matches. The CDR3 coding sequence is TGTGCCAGCAGCTTGGAGGGGAGGGGCACAGATACGCAGTATTTT. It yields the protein CASSLEGRGTDTQYF. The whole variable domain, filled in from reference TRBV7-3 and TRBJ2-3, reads GAGVSQTPSNKVTEKGKYVELRCDPISGHTALYWYRQSLGQGPEFLIYFQGTGAADDSGLPNDRFFAVRPEGSVSTLKIQRTERGDSAVYLCASSLEGRGTDTQYFGPGTRLTVL.

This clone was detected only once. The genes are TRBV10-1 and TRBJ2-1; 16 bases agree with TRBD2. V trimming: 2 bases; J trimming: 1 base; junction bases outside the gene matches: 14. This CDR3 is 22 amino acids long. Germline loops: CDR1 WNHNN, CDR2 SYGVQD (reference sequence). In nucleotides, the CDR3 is TGCGCCAGCAGTGAGAGGGGACTAGCGGGAGGGCGACTGAGGTGGTCCTACAATGAGCAGTTCTTC. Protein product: CASSERGLAGGRLRWSYNEQFF.

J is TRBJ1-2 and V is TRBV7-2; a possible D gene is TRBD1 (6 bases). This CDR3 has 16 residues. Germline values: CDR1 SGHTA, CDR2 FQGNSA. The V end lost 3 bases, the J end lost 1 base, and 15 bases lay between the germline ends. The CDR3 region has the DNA TGTGCCAGCAGCTTGTCACAGGGTGGATTTAACTATGGCTACACCTTC. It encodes CASSLSQGGFNYGYTF.

CDR3 amino acids: CSVERKREGKYNEQFF. DNA for the CDR3: TGCAGCGTTGAAAGGAAGCGGGAGGGAAAATACAATGAGCAGTTCTTC. The genes are TRBV29-1 and TRBJ2-1; 10 bases are shared with TRBD2. CDR1 is SQVTM and CDR2 is ANQGSEA in the germline V gene. The CDR3 loop spans 16 amino acids. V was pared by 2 bases and J by 4 bases, with 8 bases of the junction left unmatched.

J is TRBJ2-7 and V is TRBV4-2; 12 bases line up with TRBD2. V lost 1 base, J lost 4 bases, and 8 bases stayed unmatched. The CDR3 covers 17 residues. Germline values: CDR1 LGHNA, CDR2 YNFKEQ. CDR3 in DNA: TGTGCCAGCAGCCAAGGCGGACTAGCGGGAAGTCGGTACGAGCAGTACTTC. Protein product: CASSQGGLAGSRYEQYF.

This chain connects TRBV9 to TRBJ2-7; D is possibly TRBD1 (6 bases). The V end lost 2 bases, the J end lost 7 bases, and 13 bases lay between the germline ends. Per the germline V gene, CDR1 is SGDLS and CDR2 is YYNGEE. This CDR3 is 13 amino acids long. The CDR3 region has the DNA TGTGCCAGCAGCGTTTCAGGGGTCGGTGAGCAGTACTTC. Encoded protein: CASSVSGVGEQYF.

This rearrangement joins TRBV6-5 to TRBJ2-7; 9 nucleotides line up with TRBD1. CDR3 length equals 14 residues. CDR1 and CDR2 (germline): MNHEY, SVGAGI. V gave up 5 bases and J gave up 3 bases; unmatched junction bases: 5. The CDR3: CASSTTGGIYEQYF. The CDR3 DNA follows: TGTGCCAGCAGTACGACAGGGGGAATCTACGAGCAGTACTTC.

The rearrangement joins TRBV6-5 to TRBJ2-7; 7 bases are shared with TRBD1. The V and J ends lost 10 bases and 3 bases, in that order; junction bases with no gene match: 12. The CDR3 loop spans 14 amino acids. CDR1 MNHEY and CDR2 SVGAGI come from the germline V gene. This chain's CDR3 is CATSPTGLDYEQYF. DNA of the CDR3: TGTGCCACCTCGCCGACAGGGCTTGACTACGAGCAGTACTTC.